This T cell receptor (beta chain) was identified in a study of blood T cell repertoires in COVID-19. Note on this clone: Distinct nucleotide sequences in the sample also encode this CDR3.

The protocol was immunoSEQ multiplex PCR, while the TCRdb copy is restricted to in-frame clones and leaves out a portion. The sample consists of around 450,000 clones, approximately 90% of them appearing once. The length of the CDR3 is 14 residues. Unmatched junction bases numbered 1, after V lost 0 bases and J lost 2 bases. Germline V gene data show CDR1 as SGHNT and CDR2 as YYREEE (reference sequence). This TCR was sampled from a woman aged 30 to 39 with acute or convalescent COVID-19. The sequencing sample was made of peripheral blood. V usage is TRBV5-4 and J usage is TRBJ2-5; 7 nucleotides align to TRBD2. DNA for the CDR3: TGTGCCAGCAGCTTGGGGGGGGGACAAGAGACCCAGTACTTC. It is translated as CASSLGGGQETQYF.